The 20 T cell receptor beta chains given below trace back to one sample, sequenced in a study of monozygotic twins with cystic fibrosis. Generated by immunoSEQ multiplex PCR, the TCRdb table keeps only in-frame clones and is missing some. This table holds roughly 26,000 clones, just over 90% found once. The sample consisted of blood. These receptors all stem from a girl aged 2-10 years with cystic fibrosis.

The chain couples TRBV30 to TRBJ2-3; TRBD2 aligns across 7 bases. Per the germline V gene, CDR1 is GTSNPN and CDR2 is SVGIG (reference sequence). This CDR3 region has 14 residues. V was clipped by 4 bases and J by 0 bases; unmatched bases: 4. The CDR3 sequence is CAWTTSVSTDTQYF. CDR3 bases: TGTGCCTGGACCACTAGCGTAAGCACAGATACGCAGTATTTT.

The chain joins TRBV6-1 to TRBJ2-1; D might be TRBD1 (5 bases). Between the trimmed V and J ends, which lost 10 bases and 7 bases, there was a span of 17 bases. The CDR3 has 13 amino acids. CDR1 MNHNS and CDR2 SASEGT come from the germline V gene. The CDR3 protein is CATTPRAGNEQFF. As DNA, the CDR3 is TGTGCCACCACCCCCAGGGCCGGGAATGAGCAGTTCTTC.

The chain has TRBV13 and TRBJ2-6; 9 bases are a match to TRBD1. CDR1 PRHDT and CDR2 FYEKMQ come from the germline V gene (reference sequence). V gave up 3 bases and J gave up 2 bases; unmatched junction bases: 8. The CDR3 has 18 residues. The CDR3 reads CASSFAGTGPTGANVLTF. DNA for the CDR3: TGTGCCAGCAGCTTTGCCGGGACAGGGCCAACTGGGGCCAACGTCCTGACTTTC. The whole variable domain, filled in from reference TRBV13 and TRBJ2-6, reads AAGVIQSPRHLIKEKRETATLKCYPIPRHDTVYWYQQGPGQDPQFLISFYEKMQSDKGSIPDRFSAQQFSDYHSELNMSSLELGDSALYFCASSFAGTGPTGANVLTFGAGSRLTVL.

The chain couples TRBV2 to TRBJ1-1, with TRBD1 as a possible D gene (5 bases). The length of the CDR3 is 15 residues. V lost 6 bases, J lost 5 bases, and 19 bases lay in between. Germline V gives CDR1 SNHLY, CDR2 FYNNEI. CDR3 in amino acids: CASSAKGKLRTEAFF. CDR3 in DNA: TGTGCCAGCAGCGCAAAGGGGAAGTTGAGGACTGAAGCTTTCTTT. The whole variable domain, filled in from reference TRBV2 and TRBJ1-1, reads EPEVTQTPSHQVTQMGQEVILRCVPISNHLYFYWYRQILGQKVEFLVSFYNNEISEKSEIFDDQFSVERPDGSNFTLKIRSTKLEDSAMYFCASSAKGKLRTEAFFGQGTRLTVV.

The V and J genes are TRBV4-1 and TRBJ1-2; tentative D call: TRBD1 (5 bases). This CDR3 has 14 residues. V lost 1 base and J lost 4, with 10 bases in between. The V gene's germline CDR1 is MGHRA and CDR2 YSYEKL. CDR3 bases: TGCGCCAGCAGCCAAGGGGACGGTAGCTATGGCTACACCTTC. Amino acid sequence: CASSQGDGSYGYTF.

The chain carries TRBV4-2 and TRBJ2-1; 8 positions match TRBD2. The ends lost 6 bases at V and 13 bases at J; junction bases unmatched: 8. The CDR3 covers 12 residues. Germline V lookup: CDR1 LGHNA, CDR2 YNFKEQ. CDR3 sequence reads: CASSPGAGGQFF. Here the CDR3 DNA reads TGTGCCAGCAGTCCGGGGGCGGGGGGCCAGTTCTTC.

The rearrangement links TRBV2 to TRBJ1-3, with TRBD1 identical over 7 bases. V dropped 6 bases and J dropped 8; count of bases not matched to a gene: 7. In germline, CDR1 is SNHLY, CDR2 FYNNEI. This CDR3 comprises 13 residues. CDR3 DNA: TGTGCCAGCAGGGCAAACAGGGGAGACACCATATATTTT. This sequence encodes CASRANRGDTIYF. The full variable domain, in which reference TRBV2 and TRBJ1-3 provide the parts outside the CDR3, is EPEVTQTPSHQVTQMGQEVILRCVPISNHLYFYWYRQILGQKVEFLVSFYNNEISEKSEIFDDQFSVERPDGSNFTLKIRSTKLEDSAMYFCASRANRGDTIYFGEGSWLTVV.

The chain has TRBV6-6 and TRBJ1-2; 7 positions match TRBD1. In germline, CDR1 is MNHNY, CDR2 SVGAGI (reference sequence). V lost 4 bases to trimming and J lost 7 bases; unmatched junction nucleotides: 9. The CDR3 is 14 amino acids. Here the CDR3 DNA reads TGTGCCAGCAGTTGGTCAGGACAGGTCCTTGGCTACACCTTC. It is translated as CASSWSGQVLGYTF.

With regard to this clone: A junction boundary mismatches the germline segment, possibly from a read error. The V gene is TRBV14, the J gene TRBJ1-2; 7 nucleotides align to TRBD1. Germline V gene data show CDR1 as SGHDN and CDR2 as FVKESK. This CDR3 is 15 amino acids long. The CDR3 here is CASSRGQLNNHGYTF. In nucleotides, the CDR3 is TGTGCCAGCAGCCGGGGACAGCTCAATAACCATGGCTACACCTTC.

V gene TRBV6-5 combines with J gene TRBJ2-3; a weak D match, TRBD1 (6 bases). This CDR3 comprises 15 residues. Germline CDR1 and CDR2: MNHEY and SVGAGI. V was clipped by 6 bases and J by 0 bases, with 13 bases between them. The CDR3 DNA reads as TGTGCCAGCAGAGGGGCAGGGGCTAGCACAGATACGCAGTATTTT. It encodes CASRGAGASTDTQYF.

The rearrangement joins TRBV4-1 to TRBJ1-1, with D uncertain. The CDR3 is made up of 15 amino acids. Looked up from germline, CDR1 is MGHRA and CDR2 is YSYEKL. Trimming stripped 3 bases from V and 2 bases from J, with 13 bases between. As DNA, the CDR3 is TGCGCCAGCAGCCACGCTGGACGGAAAAACACTGAAGCTTTCTTT. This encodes CASSHAGRKNTEAFF.

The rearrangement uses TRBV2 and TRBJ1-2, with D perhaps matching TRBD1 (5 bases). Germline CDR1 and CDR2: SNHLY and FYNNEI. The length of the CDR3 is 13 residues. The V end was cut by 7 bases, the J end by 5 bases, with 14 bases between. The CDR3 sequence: CASTLGVGYGYTF. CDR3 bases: TGTGCCAGCACCCTGGGGGTGGGGTATGGCTACACCTTC.

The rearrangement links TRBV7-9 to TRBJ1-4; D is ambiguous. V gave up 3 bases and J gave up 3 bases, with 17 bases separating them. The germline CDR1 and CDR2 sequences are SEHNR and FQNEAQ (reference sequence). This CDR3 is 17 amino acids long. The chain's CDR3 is CASSFDTGRASNEKLFF. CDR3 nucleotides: TGTGCCAGCAGCTTCGACACTGGGCGAGCTTCTAATGAAAAACTGTTTTTT.

Here the CDR3 reads CASSQGPAFRDGVDEKLFF. CDR3 DNA sequence: TGTGCCAGCAGCCAAGGTCCGGCGTTCCGGGACGGGGTGGATGAAAAACTGTTTTTT. The chain uses TRBV4-2 and TRBJ1-4, with TRBD1 as a possible D gene (5 bases). V was pared by 1 base and J by 6 bases, with 24 bases between. The CDR3 has 19 residues. Germline loops: CDR1 LGHNA, CDR2 YNFKEQ.

The DNA for the CDR3 is TGCGCCAGCAGCTTGGGAGGACGGGTACCCTTCAATGAGCAGTTCTTC. Translation: CASSLGGRVPFNEQFF. The chain carries TRBV5-1 and TRBJ2-1; no clear D. CDR3 size: 16 residues. Germline CDR1 SGHRS, CDR2 YFSETQ. Trimming cost V 0 bases and J 6 bases, with 16 bases left between them.

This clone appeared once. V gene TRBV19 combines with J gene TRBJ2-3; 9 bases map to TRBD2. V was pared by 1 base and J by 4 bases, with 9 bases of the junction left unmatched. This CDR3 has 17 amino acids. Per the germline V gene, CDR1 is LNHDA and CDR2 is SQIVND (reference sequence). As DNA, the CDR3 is TGTGCCAGTAGTATAGGTCCCAGCGGGGGGTGGTCAGATACGCAGTATTTT. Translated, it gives CASSIGPSGGWSDTQYF.

CDR3 bases: TGTGCCAGCAGTTACTCGCACGGGGGCGGCTACACCTTC. Translated: CASSYSHGGGYTF. V gene TRBV6-5 combines with J gene TRBJ1-2; D possibly corresponds to TRBD1 (6 bases). The CDR3 spans 13 residues. CDR1 is MNHEY and CDR2 is SVGAGI in the germline V gene. Trimming shortened V by 0 bases and J by 8 bases, and 10 bases separated the two germline ends.

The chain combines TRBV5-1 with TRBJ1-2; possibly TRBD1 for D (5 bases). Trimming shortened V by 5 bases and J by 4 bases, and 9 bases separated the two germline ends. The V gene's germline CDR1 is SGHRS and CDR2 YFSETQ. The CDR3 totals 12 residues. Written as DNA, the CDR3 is TGCGCCAGCAGAGGGGATGGCTATGGCTACACCTTC. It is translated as CASRGDGYGYTF.

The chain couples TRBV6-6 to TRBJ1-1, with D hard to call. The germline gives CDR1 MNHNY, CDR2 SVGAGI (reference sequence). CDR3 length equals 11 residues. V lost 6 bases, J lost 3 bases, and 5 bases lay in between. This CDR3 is CASREYTEAFF. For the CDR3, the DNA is TGTGCCAGCAGAGAATACACTGAAGCTTTCTTT.

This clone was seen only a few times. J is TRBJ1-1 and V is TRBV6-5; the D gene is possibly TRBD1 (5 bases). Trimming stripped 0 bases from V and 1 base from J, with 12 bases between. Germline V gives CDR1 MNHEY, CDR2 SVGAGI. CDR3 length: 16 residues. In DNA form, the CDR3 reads TGTGCCAGCAGTTACTCGAGGGGCACCACGAACACTGAAGCTTTCTTT. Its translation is CASSYSRGTTNTEAFF.